Shown below are 24 T cell receptor beta chains from a single sample sequenced in a study of blood T cell repertoires in COVID-19. The data were produced by immunoSEQ multiplex PCR, yet TCRdb's version contains in-frame clones alone and is incomplete. The table lists some 120,000 clones, around 80% of them singletons. Sequencing input: peripheral blood. The receptors come from a man in his sixties or seventies with acute or convalescent COVID-19.

The chain links TRBV5-1 to TRBJ1-2, with a weak D call TRBD1 (6 bases). CDR1 and CDR2 (germline): SGHRS, YFSETQ. Trimming cost V 5 bases and J 1 base, with 18 bases left between them. This CDR3 spans 16 amino acids. In nucleotides, the CDR3 is TGCGCCAGCAGAGCCACCCTCCGGACAGTTAACTATGGCTACACCTTC. Its protein product is CASRATLRTVNYGYTF.

V usage is TRBV11-3 and J usage is TRBJ2-2; 12 bases align to TRBD2. The CDR3 has 20 residues. V shed 6 bases and J 6 bases; nucleotides not matched to a gene: 20. The V gene's germline CDR1 is SGHNT and CDR2 YENEEA. The CDR3 is CASRRLAGVTGGGPPGELFF. CDR3 nucleotide sequence: TGTGCCAGCAGGAGACTAGCGGGGGTCACTGGGGGAGGTCCCCCCGGGGAGCTGTTTTTT.

The chain recombines TRBV12-2 with TRBJ1-4; the D call TRBD1 from the table was never checked on the DNA. TRBV12-2 is a recognized pseudogene. This CDR3 is 19 amino acids long. DNA of the CDR3: TGTGCAAGTCGCCGACCTCACCGCCCCCGGGACAGGGGATGGGAAAAACTGTTTTTT. Translation gives CASRRPHRPRDRGWEKLFF.

The V and J genes are TRBV6-5 and TRBJ1-2, with 9 bases lining up with TRBD1. Germline V gene sequence: CDR1 MNHEY, CDR2 SVGAGI. V gave up 6 bases and J gave up 7 bases; unmatched junction bases: 6. The CDR3 extends over 13 amino acids. In nucleotides, the CDR3 is TGTGCCAGCAGCTTACTACAGGGGGCTGGCTACACCTTC. Amino acids: CASSLLQGAGYTF.

This clone was seen just once. The chain links TRBV5-4 to TRBJ2-2, with D hard to call. This CDR3 spans 13 amino acids. The germline V gene has CDR1 SGHNT and CDR2 YYREEE (reference sequence). V shed 4 bases and J shed 6 bases, with 10 bases lying between them. The CDR3: CASSALLSGELFF. CDR3 coding DNA: TGTGCCAGCAGCGCACTCTTGTCCGGGGAGCTGTTTTTT.

This clone was observed a few times. This chain links TRBV11-2 with TRBJ1-2; 8 bases are shared with TRBD1. The CDR3 covers 15 residues. Trimming took 1 base from V and 4 from J; bases not matched to a gene: 5. Per the germline V gene, CDR1 is SGHAT and CDR2 is FQNNGV. The CDR3 nucleotides are TGTGCCAGCAGCTTAGCGCTTGGACAGGGCTATGGCTACACCTTC. Translating gives CASSLALGQGYGYTF.

The V gene is TRBV7-9, the J gene TRBJ1-6; 8 bases match TRBD1. Losses at the gene ends were 8 bases for V and 10 bases for J; bases not matched to a gene: 10. The CDR3 runs to 14 residues. Germline V gene lookup returns CDR1 SEHNR and CDR2 FQNEAQ (reference sequence). For the CDR3, the DNA is TGTGCCAGCCAAAATGTACAGGGGGGGTCACCCCTCCACTTT. Its translation is CASQNVQGGSPLHF.

The rearrangement uses TRBV5-4 and TRBJ2-3; D perhaps matches TRBD1 (6 bases). The length of the CDR3 is 13 residues. V was pared by 2 bases and J by 4 bases, with 8 bases between. Germline V gene lookup returns CDR1 SGHNT and CDR2 YYREEE (reference sequence). This CDR3 reads CASSLQGADTQYF. The CDR3 coding sequence is TGTGCCAGCAGCTTACAGGGCGCAGATACGCAGTATTTT.

The genes are TRBV9 and TRBJ1-1; D may be TRBD1 (5 bases). Deletions cut 4 bases from V and 0 bases from J, with 13 bases between. The CDR3 covers 15 residues. Germline CDR1 SGDLS, CDR2 YYNGEE. The CDR3 DNA follows: TGTGCCAGCAGCTCGTCGGGACTTTTGAACACTGAAGCTTTCTTT. This gives the protein CASSSSGLLNTEAFF.

V gene TRBV5-4 combines with J gene TRBJ1-3; TRBD1 matches at 7 bases. Germline values: CDR1 SGHNT, CDR2 YYREEE (reference sequence). The V and J ends lost 3 bases and 3 bases, in that order; junction bases with no gene match: 6. The CDR3 is 15 amino acids. CDR3 nucleotides: TGTGCCAGCAGCTCGAACAGGGGTAGTGGAAACACCATATATTTT. This codes for CASSSNRGSGNTIYF.

The CDR3 nucleotides read TGTGCCAGCAGAGGACAGGCGACCACCGGGGAGCTGTTTTTT. It yields the protein CASRGQATTGELFF. The V gene is TRBV2, the J gene TRBJ2-2; TRBD1 matches at 7 bases. Germline CDR1 SNHLY, CDR2 FYNNEI. This CDR3 has 14 amino acids. V lost 6 bases and J lost 4; bases outside the gene matches: 5.

The V and J genes are TRBV27 and TRBJ1-1; TRBD1 is a possible D gene (6 bases). The CDR3 length is 14 residues. Trimming left V 5 bases short and J 4 bases short, with 14 bases between. Germline-derived CDR1 and CDR2 are MNHEY and SMNVEV (reference sequence). The CDR3 is CASSRRGYGTEAFF. CDR3 DNA sequence: TGTGCCAGCAGTCGCAGGGGCTACGGCACTGAAGCTTTCTTT.

The gene calls are TRBV4-1 and TRBJ1-4; 7 bases agree with TRBD1. In germline, CDR1 is MGHRA, CDR2 YSYEKL. The CDR3 is 18 residues long. The V gene end was trimmed by 4 bases and the J gene end by 0 bases; junction bases not matched to a gene: 11. The CDR3 is CASSPRDSGLATNEKLFF. The CDR3 nucleotides read TGCGCCAGCAGCCCCCGGGACAGCGGACTTGCAACTAATGAAAAACTGTTTTTT.

The sample holds one count of this clone. The chain has TRBV7-2 and TRBJ2-7, with TRBD2 identical over 12 bases. J gave up 6 bases and V 2 bases, and 11 bases lay outside the gene matches. The CDR3 extends over 17 amino acids. Germline-derived CDR1 and CDR2 are SGHTA and FQGNSA. The CDR3 DNA reads as TGTGCCAGCAGCTTACGCCTAGCGGGGGGGCCCGGGGGCGAGCAGTACTTC. It translates to CASSLRLAGGPGGEQYF. The full variable domain, rest sourced from reference TRBV7-2 and TRBJ2-7, is GAGVSQSPSNKVTEKGKDVELRCDPISGHTALYWYRQSLGQGLEFLIYFQGNSAPDKSGLPSDRFSAERTGGSVSTLTIQRTQQEDSAVYLCASSLRLAGGPGGEQYFGPGTRLTVT.

This clone was recorded once. V and J are TRBV5-4 and TRBJ1-1; 10 bases map to TRBD1. The J segment lost 5 bases and the V segment lost 0 bases, leaving 4 bases of the junction unmatched. The CDR3 spans 15 residues. CDR1 is SGHNT and CDR2 is YYREEE in the germline V gene (reference sequence). The CDR3 DNA reads as TGTGCCAGCAGCTTGGGACAGGGGGCGCGAACTGAAGCTTTCTTT. It is translated as CASSLGQGARTEAFF.

This sequence joins TRBV10-2 and TRBJ2-7; D might be TRBD2 (5 bases). The CDR3 totals 13 residues. Germline-derived CDR1 and CDR2 are WSHSY and SAAADI. V lost 4 bases, J lost 1 base, and 8 bases lay in between. Here the CDR3 reads CASSVGESYEQYF. CDR3 bases: TGCGCCAGCAGTGTCGGGGAGTCCTACGAGCAGTACTTC.

The V call is TRBV28, the J call TRBJ1-2, with 7 bases matching TRBD1. CDR1 and CDR2 from the germline V gene are MDHEN and SYDVKM. With 5 bases clipped from V and 2 bases from J, the junction kept 14 bases outside the gene matches. The CDR3 has 17 residues. The CDR3 DNA is TGTGCCAGCAGTGATTATAGCCTTGGACAGGCGAACTATGGCTACACCTTC. Residues: CASSDYSLGQANYGYTF.

This chain links TRBV24-1 with TRBJ2-1; 9 nucleotides line up with TRBD2. With 4 bases clipped from V and 4 bases from J, the junction kept 1 base outside the gene matches. The CDR3 has 14 residues. Germline CDR1 reads KGHDR; CDR2 reads SFDVKD. Here the CDR3 reads CATSEAGGYNEQFF. The CDR3 nucleotides are TGTGCCACCAGTGAGGCGGGGGGGTACAATGAGCAGTTCTTC.

The V and J genes are TRBV3-1 (or the pseudogene TRBV3-2) and TRBJ1-6; the D is unclear. CDR1 is LGHDT and CDR2 is YNNKEL in the germline V gene (reference sequence). The length of the CDR3 is 12 residues. The ends were cut back, 1 base at V and 9 bases at J, with 4 bases in the middle. The CDR3 protein is CASSQARSPLHF. The DNA for the CDR3 is TGTGCCAGCAGCCAAGCCCGTTCACCCCTCCACTTT.

The chain couples TRBV6-2 or TRBV6-3 to TRBJ2-1; tentatively, D is TRBD1 (5 bases). Trimming pared 1 base from V and 4 bases from J, leaving 8 bases between. This CDR3 is 14 amino acids long. From germline, CDR1 is MNHEY and CDR2 SVGEGT. CDR3 loop: CASSYYAGYNEQFF. CDR3 DNA sequence: TGTGCCAGCAGTTACTACGCAGGGTACAATGAGCAGTTCTTC.

The chain employs TRBV2 and TRBJ1-2; the D gene is possibly TRBD1 (6 bases). The CDR3 extends over 13 amino acids. V was cut by 6 bases and J by 7 bases, with 15 bases left in between. Per germline, CDR1 SNHLY and CDR2 FYNNEI. The CDR3 spells CASSGLGQTGYTF. In DNA form, the CDR3 reads TGTGCCAGCAGCGGCCTTGGACAGACTGGCTACACCTTC.

The chain links TRBV15 to TRBJ1-2, with D uncertain. Germline CDR1 LNHNV, CDR2 YYDKDF (reference sequence). V was pared by 6 bases and J by 4 bases, with 12 bases between. The CDR3 is made up of 13 amino acids. In nucleotides, the CDR3 is TGTGCCACCAGGACACTTAACTCCTATGGCTACACCTTC. This sequence encodes CATRTLNSYGYTF. Using reference TRBV15 and TRBJ1-2 for the parts outside the CDR3, the full variable domain is DAMVIQNPRYQVTQFGKPVTLSCSQTLNHNVMYWYQQKSSQAPKLLFHYYDKDFNNEADTPDNFQSRRPNTSFCFLDIRSPGLGDTAMYLCATRTLNSYGYTFGSGTRLTVV.

The sample holds many counts of this clone. The chain links TRBV2 to TRBJ1-5; D is possibly TRBD1 (5 bases). The CDR3 is made up of 14 amino acids. Germline V CDR1 and CDR2: SNHLY, FYNNEI. The ends were cut back, 4 bases at V and 5 bases at J, with 12 bases in the middle. CDR3 residues: CASSVNRPHQPQHF. CDR3 coding DNA: TGTGCCAGCAGTGTGAACAGGCCCCATCAGCCCCAGCATTTT.

V and J are TRBV9 and TRBJ2-5, with 10 nucleotides matching TRBD2. The CDR3 loop spans 14 amino acids. Germline trimming cut 3 bases from V and 4 bases from J; bases unmatched to any gene: 3. The germline V gene encodes CDR1 SGDLS and CDR2 YYNGEE. DNA for the CDR3: TGTGCCAGCAGCGAATCTAGCGGGGGAGAGACCCAGTACTTC. It encodes CASSESSGGETQYF.